These 9 T cell receptor beta chains share one sample of origin, sequenced in a study of blood T cell repertoires in COVID-19. Assay used: immunoSEQ multiplex PCR; TCRdb lists only in-frame clones, some missing. The sample holds some 250,000 clones, about four fifths seen once. Specimen: peripheral blood. The source of these receptors is an elderly woman with COVID-19, enrolled during active disease.

The chain is built from TRBV18 and TRBJ2-5; D call uncertain. The length of the CDR3 is 12 residues. CDR1 is KGHSH and CDR2 is LQKENI in the germline V gene. Trimming left V 1 base short and J 4 bases short, with 4 bases between. CDR3 amino acids: CASSPRGETQYF. CDR3 bases: TGTGCCAGCTCACCACGAGGAGAGACCCAGTACTTC.

CDR3 loop: CASSSGQMNTEAFF. The CDR3 nucleotides read TGTGCCAGCAGTTCGGGACAGATGAACACTGAAGCTTTCTTT. This chain joins TRBV6-5 and TRBJ1-1; 7 bases agree with TRBD1. V lost 4 bases and J lost 0; bases outside the gene matches: 2. CDR3 length: 14 residues. CDR1 is MNHEY, CDR2 SVGAGI, per germline.

V is TRBV10-3 and J is TRBJ1-4; D uncertain. CDR1 is ENHRY, CDR2 SYGVKD, per germline. V lost 4 bases and J 5 bases, leaving 8 bases between the germline ends. This CDR3 comprises 13 residues. The CDR3 region has the DNA TGTGCCATCAGTGGGGGAGGCAATGAAAAACTGTTTTTT. This encodes CAISGGGNEKLFF.

The CDR3 coding sequence is TGTGCCAGCAGCCGCTCGGGAAGTGGGGAAAAACTGTTTTTT. Encoded protein: CASSRSGSGEKLFF. The rearrangement joins TRBV5-4 to TRBJ1-4; no firm D call. Deletions cut 4 bases from V and 8 bases from J, with 15 bases between. Germline V gene sequence: CDR1 SGHNT, CDR2 YYREEE (reference sequence). This CDR3 spans 14 amino acids.

The chain joins TRBV19 to TRBJ1-1; no clear D. Germline values: CDR1 LNHDA, CDR2 SQIVND (reference sequence). CDR3 size: 14 residues. Trimming took off 8 bases at V and 1 base at J, with 14 bases between the two ends. The CDR3 DNA follows: TGTGCCAGTGGGAGGGCTGAGGGGAACACTGAAGCTTTCTTT. It specifies CASGRAEGNTEAFF. The full variable domain, completed using reference TRBV19 and TRBJ1-1, is DGGITQSPKYLFRKEGQNVTLSCEQNLNHDAMYWYRQDPGQGLRLIYYSQIVNDFQKGDIAEGYSVSREKKESFPLTVTSAQKNPTAFYLCASGRAEGNTEAFFGQGTRLTVV.

The chain recombines TRBV18 with TRBJ1-1; D is undetermined. The CDR3 runs to 12 residues. V lost 5 bases, J lost 3 bases, and 7 bases lay in between. CDR1 and CDR2 (germline): KGHSH, LQKENI. This CDR3 reads CASSVSDTEAFF. The CDR3 DNA sequence: TGTGCCAGCTCAGTTTCCGACACTGAAGCTTTCTTT.

The count of this clone is one. The CDR3, as DNA: TGTGCCAGCAGCTTACAGGAAAATCAGCCCCAGCATTTT. Amino acids: CASSLQENQPQHF. This chain connects TRBV7-8 to TRBJ1-5; no reliable D call. Germline V gene sequence: CDR1 SGHVS, CDR2 FQNEAQ. This CDR3 is 13 amino acids long. V lost 2 bases to trimming and J lost 4 bases, with 6 bases between them.

This clone was seen a handful of times. The rearrangement links TRBV28 to TRBJ1-4, with 7 bases identical to TRBD1. V lost 2 bases, J lost 3 bases, and 3 bases stayed unmatched. Germline loops: CDR1 MDHEN, CDR2 SYDVKM. The CDR3 loop spans 15 amino acids. The CDR3 here is CASSLPRGANEKLFF. The CDR3 DNA reads TGTGCCAGCAGTTTACCCAGGGGGGCTAATGAAAAACTGTTTTTT.

This clone has a handful of counts. The gene calls are TRBV2 and TRBJ1-1; D remains ambiguous. The CDR3 length is 11 residues. V dropped 6 bases and J dropped 3 bases, with 5 bases sitting between them. CDR1 and CDR2 (germline): SNHLY, FYNNEI. The DNA for the CDR3 is TGTGCCAGCAGCACATACACTGAAGCTTTCTTT. It translates to CASSTYTEAFF.